Below, 5 T cell receptor beta chains from the same sample are listed, as sequenced in a study of T cell responses to AZD1222 COVID-19 vaccine. Only in-frame clones appear in the TCRdb table, and some are missing; sequencing was by immunoSEQ multiplex PCR. The sample lists about 160,000 clones; about 89% were seen once. Source: peripheral blood, taken on day 0 of AZD1222 vaccination. Source of these receptors: an adult in good health.

The chain uses TRBV10-3 and TRBJ1-1; the D gene is possibly TRBD1 (5 bases). CDR1 ENHRY and CDR2 SYGVKD come from the germline V gene. Trimming removed 10 bases from V and 4 bases from J, with 19 bases in between. The CDR3 loop spans 14 amino acids. CDR3 loop: CASTGTVPPTEAFF. CDR3 sequence (DNA): TGTGCCAGTACCGGGACGGTCCCCCCCACTGAAGCTTTCTTT.

V usage is TRBV11-2 and J usage is TRBJ2-2; D is uncertain. The CDR3 sequence is 14 residues long. Trimming took off 7 bases at V and 4 bases at J, with 13 bases between the two ends. The germline gives CDR1 SGHAT, CDR2 FQNNGV. CDR3 sequence reads: CASNSQPGTGELFF. In nucleotides, the CDR3 is TGTGCCAGCAACTCACAGCCCGGCACCGGGGAGCTGTTTTTT.

V gene TRBV5-1 combines with J gene TRBJ1-1; TRBD1 matches at 10 bases. This CDR3 spans 16 amino acids. Per the germline V gene, CDR1 is SGHRS and CDR2 is YFSETQ. Trimming cost V 3 bases and J 5 bases; bases outside gene matches: 10. The CDR3 region has the DNA TGCGCCAGCAGCTCGGGGACAGGGGCGGGTTCGACTGAAGCTTTCTTT. It is translated as CASSSGTGAGSTEAFF.

This chain uses TRBV9 with TRBJ1-1; 7 positions agree with TRBD1. The CDR3 has 14 residues. V lost 3 bases and J lost 1; bases outside the gene matches: 3. Germline loops: CDR1 SGDLS, CDR2 YYNGEE. This CDR3 is CASSGRQGNTEAFF. The CDR3, as DNA: TGTGCCAGCAGCGGTCGACAGGGGAACACTGAAGCTTTCTTT.

This clone was seen once. The V and J genes are TRBV29-1 and TRBJ2-7; no clear D gene. CDR1 SQVTM and CDR2 ANQGSEA come from the germline V gene. V was cut by 8 bases and J by 3 bases, with 20 bases left in between. The CDR3 is made up of 14 amino acids. CDR3 protein: CSYCSGDIHYEQYF. For the CDR3, the DNA is TGCAGCTACTGTAGTGGAGACATCCACTACGAGCAGTACTTC.